This T cell receptor beta chain was captured in a study of memory CD4+ T cells and cytomegalovirus serostatus (dated by TCRdb to about 2019). Broadly, across the study: The cohort included approximately 35 healthy adults from Belgium, of whom 9 were CMV seropositive and approximately 24 were CMV seronegative. The study sequenced CD4+ memory TCRbeta repertoires of a Belgian cohort with known cytomegalovirus serostatus to replicate a published TCR-based CMV serostatus classifier.

The CDR3 spans 15 residues, from the cysteine through the phenylalanine. Only the CDR3 DNA is retained, 45 bases long and in frame from the first base. The germline V gene specifies SGDLS as CDR1 and YYNGEE as CDR2. The germline ends are 7 bases apart after V is trimmed by 0 bases and J by 0 bases. What the authors observed across the whole study: For predicting CMV serostatus, the median bootstrapped AUC was approximately 0.95 using the original framework and 0.9 to 0.92 using a US-trained random forest. The results were read as suggesting that the CMV-associated TCR signature is, for the most part, present in the CD4+ memory repertoire. A median bootstrapped AUC of almost 0.96 with a 95% CI of 0.76-1.00 was achieved on the Belgian cohort by the original-framework classifier. Only CD4+CD45RO+ memory cells were sequenced, unlike the original study, which covered naive and memory CD4+ and CD8+ populations. Among the 150 to 200 previously reported CMV-associated TCRbeta sequences, approximately 70 showed up in the CD4+ memory repertoires, with each one found in between one and five individuals.

Single viable CD3+CD4+CD8-CD45RO+ cells were sorted as memory CD4+ T cells on a FACSAria II. CMV serostatus was determined using a Roche Elecsys assay that detects serum IgG against CMV pp150, pp28, p38 and p52. After the samples were thawed, total CD4+ T cells were enriched through positive selection using CD4 magnetic microbeads. Samples originated from another study that specifically interrogated the CD4+ T cell memory repertoire. Peripheral blood mononuclear cells were isolated and cryopreserved according to standard operating procedures, and serum was kept at -80 degrees C. CD3-PerCP (BW264/56), CD4-APC (RPA-T4), CD45RO-PE (UCHT1) and CD8-Pacific Orange (3B5) antibodies were used for staining, and non-viable cells were excluded with Sytox blue. Genomic DNA was extracted from sorted cells with the Quick-DNA Microprep Kit. Amplification of TCRbeta DNA was done with the immunoSEQ hsTCRbeta kit, following the protocol from the manufacturer. An Illumina MiSeq instrument was used to sequence the TCRbeta libraries. The study's own analysis went as follows. After out-of-frame sequences were removed, 2,204,828 distinct TCRbeta sequences remained, averaging about 66,813 per individual. Two values were used to score each individual: the count of around 150 previously reported CMV-associated TCRbeta sequences and the total count of productive distinct TCRbeta sequences. A beta-binomial model was reimplemented in Python, and scikit-learn random forests with default parameters were trained on US cohort data. Classifier performance on the Belgian cohort was summarized as median AUC with percentile confidence intervals over 10,000 bootstrap iterations. TCRdb provides this immuneACCESS table in a form limited to in-frame rearrangements. Some clones are lacking; in checked studies, under half of them reflect an unresolved V gene, and why the rest are absent is not known. V and J calls plus clone size are reproduced from that table; the DNA served to infer D and trimming. For this sample the table gives over 65,000 clones, of which roughly 78% were detected only once. Jointly, the top ten make up just over 2.5% of the sample.

The count of this clone is one. Its antigen has not been determined. No much larger clone exists at a distance of one base, and base qualities are not known. The sequence derives from an adult in good health and CMV-seropositive. Sequencing used memory CD4+ T cells from blood. The rearrangement combines TRBV9 with TRBJ1-5; the D gene lacks a confident call. The nucleotide sequence reads TGTGCCAGCAGCGTAGGATGGAATAGCAATCAGCCCCAGCATTTT. Translated, it gives CASSVGWNSNQPQHF. Where the CDR3 stops, the reference TRBV9 and TRBJ1-5 genes take over; the full variable domain is DSGVTQTPKHLITATGQRVTLRCSPRSGDLSVYWYQQSLDQGLQFLIQYYNGEERAKGNILERFSAQQFPDLHSELNLSSLELGDSALYFCASSVGWNSNQPQHFGDGTRLSIL.